Detailed here is one T cell receptor (beta chain). The antigen it recognizes is unknown. No per-base quality is available; no much larger clone lies one base away. This sample is part of a study of regulatory dendritic cells for organ transplantation (dated by TCRdb to the late 2010s). The study in broad terms: Regulatory dendritic cells were generated from monocytes cultured with vitamin D3 on days 0 and 4 and IL-10 on day 4. Before and after allostimulation with regulatory or mature dendritic cells, TCRbeta repertoires were sequenced from sorted naive and memory CD4+ and CD8+ T cells. To evaluate the response of the DCs to a potent maturation-inducing agent, LPS was added to DC cultures on day 6. The full study reports these points: Of the resting subsets, memory CD8+ T cells had the largest number of alloreactive TCR clonotypes. Allostimulation expanded memory CD8+ clones in both subjects, but regulatory dendritic cells appeared to induce more limited expansion than mature dendritic cells. Sequencing was done in only a couple of subjects, and the authors reported considerable heterogeneity between individuals in the alloreactive memory CD8+ T cell pool. Naive CD4+ and CD8+ T cells showed highly diverse repertoires, whereas memory cells were less diverse and memory CD8+ cells were the most oligoclonal.

The CDR3 runs 14 amino acids, cysteine and phenylalanine included. Only CDR3 DNA is held: 42 bases, read in frame from base 1. CDR1 SGHTA and CDR2 FQGNSA are derived from the germline V gene. V loses 1 base, J loses 4 bases, and the germline ends lie 10 bases apart. The TCRbeta CDR3 regions were amplified in a multiplexed two-step PCR with Vbeta-specific forward primers and Jbeta-specific reverse primers. Through the immunoSEQ service, the TCRbeta libraries were run on an Illumina instrument for sequencing. Under the source paper's analysis protocol: IMGT annotation was used to assign V, D and J genes, and synthetic CDR3 analogues were used to correct the counts for multiplex PCR bias. In the immunoSEQ Analyzer, repertoire clonality was calculated as one minus normalized Shannon entropy. Clonal expansion was defined by Fisher's exact test with Benjamini-Hochberg false discovery rate control, using two-tailed P<0.01. TCRdb took this table from immuneACCESS and kept in-frame rearrangements with V and J called. Such tables lack part of the clones; where checked against another copy, unresolved V genes explain under half of the gap, and the rest is unexplained. Clone size and V and J calls were adopted from that table, with D and trimming inferred from the DNA. Recorded for this sample are more than 10,000 clones; around 92% of them occurred a single time. 0.2% to 0.25% of the sample lies in the top ten.

Sorted T cell subsets were CFSE-labeled and co-cultured for 5 days with allogeneic regulatory or mature dendritic cells at a 1:10 DC:T ratio. Naive T cells were sorted as CD45RA+ and memory T cells as CD45RO+ CD4+ or CD8+ cells by FACS. T cells for TCR sequencing came from two healthy control subjects. The Qiagen DNeasy Blood & Tissue Kit was used for extraction of genomic DNA. The receptor comes from a human donor in good health. The rearranged segments are TRBV7-2 and TRBJ1-2; the best D guess is TRBD1, with 5 bases matching. The specimen sequenced was naive CD8+ T cells from blood cultured with regulatory dendritic cells. Taken with the paper, the label for cell subset or site translates to: CD45RA+ naive T cells. The CDR3 here reads CASSLDQGSYGYTF. The nucleotide sequence is given as TGTGCCAGCAGCTTAGACCAGGGCTCCTATGGCTACACCTTC.